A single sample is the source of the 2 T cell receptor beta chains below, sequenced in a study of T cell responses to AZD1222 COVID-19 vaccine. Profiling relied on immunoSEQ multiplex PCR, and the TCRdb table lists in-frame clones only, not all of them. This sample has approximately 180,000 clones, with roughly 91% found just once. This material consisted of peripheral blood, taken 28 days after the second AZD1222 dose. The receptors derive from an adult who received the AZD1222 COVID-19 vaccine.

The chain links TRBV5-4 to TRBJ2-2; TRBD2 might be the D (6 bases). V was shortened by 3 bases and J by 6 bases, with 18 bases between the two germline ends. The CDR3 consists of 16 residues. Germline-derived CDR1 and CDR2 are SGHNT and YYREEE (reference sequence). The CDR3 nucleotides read TGTGCCAGCAGCTACGCGGAGGGGATAAGGTCCGGGGAGCTGTTTTTT. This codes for CASSYAEGIRSGELFF.

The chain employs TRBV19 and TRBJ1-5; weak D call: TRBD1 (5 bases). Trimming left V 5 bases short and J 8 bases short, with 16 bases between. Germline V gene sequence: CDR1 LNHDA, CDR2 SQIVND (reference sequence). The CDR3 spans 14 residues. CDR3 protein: CASSGGAHGEPQHF. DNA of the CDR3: TGTGCCAGTAGTGGCGGGGCGCACGGGGAGCCCCAGCATTTT.